The 18 T cell receptor beta chains below all came from one sample that was sequenced in a study of beta chain features in type 1 diabetes. The sequenced template was cDNA made from the entire isolated RNA. Clones were read by immunoSEQ multiplex PCR, and TCRdb kept only the in-frame ones, dropping some. Found here are approximately 250,000 clones, 14% of them singletons; the top ten hold more than 0.02%. Sequencing used naive CD4+ T cells from blood. The source is a woman between 35 and 50 years old in good health.

This clone was counted many times. This sample also contains other DNA sequences that code for the same CDR3. The rearrangement joins TRBV7-2 to TRBJ2-3; D uncertain. The CDR3 has 12 residues. CDR1 SGHTA and CDR2 FQGNSA come from the germline V gene. Trimming cost V 4 bases and J 0 bases, with 2 bases left between them. In nucleotides, the CDR3 is TGTGCCAGCAGCTCAAGCACAGATACGCAGTATTTT. Amino acids: CASSSSTDTQYF. Full variable domain (outside the CDR3, taken from reference TRBV7-2 and TRBJ2-3): GAGVSQSPSNKVTEKGKDVELRCDPISGHTALYWYRQSLGQGLEFLIYFQGNSAPDKSGLPSDRFSAERTGGSVSTLTIQRTQQEDSAVYLCASSSSTDTQYFGPGTRLTVL.

This clone was counted only a few times. The chain uses TRBV19 and TRBJ2-2, with 7 bases lining up with TRBD1. V shed 5 bases and J 1 base; nucleotides not matched to a gene: 4. Germline V lookup: CDR1 LNHDA, CDR2 SQIVND (reference sequence). This CDR3 is 15 amino acids long. DNA of the CDR3: TGTGCCAGTAGTGGGTGGACAGGGAACACCGGGGAGCTGTTTTTT. This gives the protein CASSGWTGNTGELFF. Drawing the rest from reference TRBV19 and TRBJ2-2, the complete variable domain is DGGITQSPKYLFRKEGQNVTLSCEQNLNHDAMYWYRQDPGQGLRLIYYSQIVNDFQKGDIAEGYSVSREKKESFPLTVTSAQKNPTAFYLCASSGWTGNTGELFFGEGSRLTVL.

The chain has TRBV5-1 and TRBJ1-1, with TRBD1 matching 9 bases. In germline, CDR1 is SGHRS, CDR2 YFSETQ. The CDR3 contains 14 residues. V shed 6 bases, J shed 1 base, and the junction held 4 bases outside the gene matches. This CDR3 reads CASTTGQGNTEAFF. Here the CDR3 DNA reads TGCGCCAGCACCACGGGACAGGGGAACACTGAAGCTTTCTTT.

This clone was seen a few times. The chain joins TRBV19 to TRBJ1-2; D ambiguous. Germline lookup yields CDR1 LNHDA and CDR2 SQIVND (reference sequence). The CDR3 runs 15 residues. Trimming left V 4 bases short and J 1 base short, with 13 bases between. The DNA of the CDR3 is TGTGCCAGTAGTACCGACACGAGCTTTAACTATGGCTACACCTTC. Protein: CASSTDTSFNYGYTF.

This clone was counted between two and nine times. This sequence joins TRBV5-1 and TRBJ2-3, with 16 bases fitting TRBD2. Germline lookup yields CDR1 SGHRS and CDR2 YFSETQ. The CDR3 runs to 18 residues. J was trimmed by 3 bases and V by 0 bases; bases with no gene match: 4. The CDR3 reads CASSLASGLAGGTDTQYF. Here the CDR3 DNA reads TGCGCCAGCAGCTTGGCCTCGGGACTAGCGGGGGGGACAGATACGCAGTATTTT.

V and J are TRBV27 and TRBJ2-7; 7 positions match TRBD1. Looked up from germline, CDR1 is MNHEY and CDR2 is SMNVEV (reference sequence). This CDR3 is 14 amino acids long. Trimming at V came to 6 bases and at J to 0 bases, leaving 5 bases not matched to a gene. CDR3 region: CASSATGSSYEQYF. The CDR3 bases are TGTGCCAGCAGCGCGACAGGGAGCTCCTACGAGCAGTACTTC.

In its sample, this clone was seen a few times. This chain uses TRBV2 with TRBJ2-2; 10 nucleotides align to TRBD1. Germline loops: CDR1 SNHLY, CDR2 FYNNEI. The V segment lost 10 bases and the J segment 5 bases; nucleotides outside the gene matches: 4. The CDR3 has 13 residues. The CDR3 loop is CANSGQGTGELFF. CDR3 coding DNA: TGTGCCAACTCGGGACAGGGGACCGGGGAGCTGTTTTTT.

In this sample, this clone turned up a few times. This chain uses TRBV5-1 with TRBJ1-1; TRBD1 is a possible D gene (5 bases). The germline V and J ends were trimmed by 4 bases and 6 bases, with 19 bases remaining between them. From germline, CDR1 is SGHRS and CDR2 YFSETQ. The CDR3 has 15 residues. In DNA, the CDR3 is TGCGCCAGCAGCAAGACTTCAGACAGATTCGCTGAAGCTTTCTTT. Its protein product is CASSKTSDRFAEAFF.

The rearrangement joins TRBV14 to TRBJ2-5; D remains ambiguous. The CDR3 is 13 amino acids. Germline CDR1 and CDR2: SGHDN and FVKESK. Deletions cut 1 base from V and 2 bases from J, with 5 bases between. In DNA, the CDR3 is TGTGCCAGCAGCCAAGTCAATCAAGAGACCCAGTACTTC. Amino acid sequence: CASSQVNQETQYF. Full variable domain (rest looked up from reference TRBV14 and TRBJ2-5): EAGVTQFPSHSVIEKGQTVTLRCDPISGHDNLYWYRRVMGKEIKFLLHFVKESKQDESGMPNNRFLAERTGGTYSTLKVQPAELEDSGVYFCASSQVNQETQYFGPGTRLLVL.

There are a few counts of this clone. The chain has TRBV5-1 and TRBJ1-1; TRBD1 might be the D (5 bases). The germline V and J ends were trimmed by 0 bases and 6 bases, with 15 bases remaining between them. This CDR3 region has 15 residues. Germline loops: CDR1 SGHRS, CDR2 YFSETQ. CDR3 sequence: CASSLAGQGNAEAFF. The CDR3, as DNA: TGCGCCAGCAGCTTGGCCGGGCAGGGTAATGCTGAAGCTTTCTTT. Combining the CDR3 with reference TRBV5-1 and TRBJ1-1 gives the whole variable domain KAGVTQTPRYLIKTRGQQVTLSCSPISGHRSVSWYQQTPGQGLQFLFEYFSETQRNKGNFPGRFSGRQFSNSRSEMNVSTLELGDSALYLCASSLAGQGNAEAFFGQGTRLTVV.

This clone was seen more than once but under ten times. The DNA of the CDR3 is TGTGCCACCTTAGCGGGGAGAAGCACAGATACGCAGTATTTT. The encoded protein is CATLAGRSTDTQYF. The V and J genes are TRBV11-2 and TRBJ2-3; 8 positions match TRBD2. V lost 10 bases to trimming and J lost 0 bases; unmatched junction nucleotides: 6. CDR1 and CDR2 (germline): SGHAT, FQNNGV. The CDR3 has 14 amino acids.

This clone was observed a few times. V gene TRBV5-4 combines with J gene TRBJ2-1; TRBD2 agrees at 10 bases. J gave up 0 bases and V 0 bases, and 6 bases lay outside the gene matches. Germline lookup yields CDR1 SGHNT and CDR2 YYREEE (reference sequence). This CDR3 is 18 amino acids long. CDR3 DNA: TGTGCCAGCAGCTTGGGGAGCGGGGGGGGGACCTCCTACAATGAGCAGTTCTTC. Translation: CASSLGSGGGTSYNEQFF.

This clone turned up a few times. This chain joins TRBV9 and TRBJ2-7; D remains unclear. The CDR3 loop spans 13 amino acids. Trimming removed 4 bases from V and 9 bases from J, with 17 bases in between. In germline, CDR1 is SGDLS, CDR2 YYNGEE. The CDR3: CASSPQEASGQYF. CDR3 DNA: TGTGCCAGCAGCCCGCAAGAGGCCTCCGGGCAGTACTTC.

The chain uses TRBV11-2 and TRBJ2-3; 12 bases map to TRBD2. The V segment lost 4 bases and the J segment 0 bases; nucleotides outside the gene matches: 8. Germline V gene sequence: CDR1 SGHAT, CDR2 FQNNGV. This CDR3 has 18 amino acids. CDR3 region: CASSSLLAGGLSTDTQYF. The CDR3 DNA is TGTGCCAGCAGCTCGCTACTAGCGGGGGGCCTTAGCACAGATACGCAGTATTTT.

The gene calls are TRBV7-6 and TRBJ1-3, with 7 positions matching TRBD1. With 4 bases clipped from V and 1 base from J, the junction kept 10 bases outside the gene matches. The CDR3 runs to 17 residues. Germline V gene data show CDR1 as SGHVS and CDR2 as FNYEAQ. Here the CDR3 reads CASSYRTGAGSGNTIYF. CDR3 nucleotide sequence: TGTGCCAGCAGCTACCGGACAGGTGCTGGTTCTGGAAACACCATATATTTT.

The table lists this clone with a few counts. The chain carries TRBV5-1 and TRBJ2-3, with D perhaps TRBD2 (7 bases). The CDR3 totals 16 residues. V was pared by 1 base and J by 4 bases, with 16 bases between. Germline-derived CDR1 and CDR2 are SGHRS and YFSETQ. The CDR3 is CASSLRGGASADTQYF. DNA of the CDR3: TGCGCCAGCAGCTTGAGAGGGGGGGCCAGCGCAGATACGCAGTATTTT.

This clone was detected a few times. The chain combines TRBV2 with TRBJ2-4; 10 nucleotides line up with TRBD1. The germline CDR1 and CDR2 sequences are SNHLY and FYNNEI. CDR3 length: 15 residues. V shed 7 bases, J shed 8 bases, and the junction held 11 bases outside the gene matches. CDR3 DNA sequence: TGTGCCAGCACCAATACCGGGACAGGGGCGGACATTCAGTACTTC. This encodes CASTNTGTGADIQYF.

The chain is built from TRBV6-6 and TRBJ1-1; D call uncertain. CDR1 MNHNY and CDR2 SVGAGI come from the germline V gene (reference sequence). The V gene lost 5 bases and the J gene lost 1 base, with 5 bases spanning the gap. The CDR3 sequence is 12 residues long. CDR3 residues: CASSQQNTEAFF. The CDR3 DNA is TGTGCCAGCAGTCAACAGAACACTGAAGCTTTCTTT.